Listed here is a single T cell receptor (beta chain). This receptor's antigen is unknown. A read error may account for a junction end that differs from germline. CDR3 length: 11 amino acids, cysteine to phenylalanine. Just CDR3 DNA is preserved here, 33 bases in frame from base 1. For CDR1 and CDR2, the germline V gene lists SQVTM and ANQGSEA. Ophthalmopathy patients were characterized by moderately to severely active disease, a Clinical Activity Score of at least 3, a NOSPECS grade of at least 4, and a disease duration under 3 months. Patients were excluded if they had other autoimmune diseases, uncontrolled infections, pregnancy or lactation. Clinical symptoms, serum thyroxine, TRAb, thyroid ultrasound and orbital computed tomography formed the basis of the diagnosis. Ficoll-Paque density gradient centrifugation was used to isolate PBMCs from 9.5 to 10 ml of fresh peripheral blood. Total RNA was extracted using Trizol reagent, and RNA quality was checked on an Agilent 2100 Bioanalyzer.

For repertoire sequencing, TCR beta CDR3 regions were amplified from RNA transcripts. HTBI primers and the Qiagen OneStep RT-PCR kit were used in a first-round RT-PCR, which was followed by a second-round multiplex PCR, size selection and purification. Libraries were sequenced paired-end with 100 bp reads on an Illumina HiSeq2000. In the original analysis: SOAPnuke was used to process the reads, throwing out any read that had adapters, had uncalled bases, had a mean Phred below 15, or lacked an exact constant-primer or identifier match. High-quality paired reads were merged with COPE v1.2.5. Each unique nucleotide sequence was defined as a clonotype, and clonotypes were aligned to IMGT TRB V, D and J references with MiTCR v1.1. The analysis was limited to V-J combinations with a frequency above 0.0001, which together covered over 99% of the repertoires. A TCR clonal expansion and chaos score per V-J combination was defined as the ratio of F50 clonal expansion to chaos observed in the TCRdist matrix. Features were reduced by Welch's t-statistics and random forest to around 13 V-J combinations, which fed a naive Bayes classifier. Thyroid-blood repertoire similarity was quantified with the Morisita-Horn index. TCRdb's own reprocessing of the public reads used fastp at Q25 and MiXCR and kept productive beta chains. For every CDR3 protein sequence, its rows merge into one entry that carries the most common genes and DNA. Clone size and V and J calls follow TCRdb, not the original study. The sample includes hundreds of thousands of distinct CDR3 sequences, with 40% observed a single time. The ten largest clones add up to less than 55% of the sample.

The entry originates in a study of Graves' ophthalmopathy and Graves' hyperthyroidism (dated by TCRdb to 2016 to 2019). At the level of the whole study: Peripheral blood was collected at initial diagnosis, before any treatment. In total, some 140 blood samples were TCR-sequenced: approximately 42 ophthalmopathy, roughly 77 hyperthyroidism and some 17 hyperthyroidism-to-ophthalmopathy patients. To explore V-J signatures that distinguish ophthalmopathy from hyperthyroidism, a discovery set of about a hundred patients was enrolled, made up of over 40 with ophthalmopathy and 57 with stable hyperthyroidism. For independent validation, a separate cohort was made up of 18 hyperthyroidism patients plus 17 patients who later progressed from hyperthyroidism to ophthalmopathy. T-cell repertoires of thyroid tissue and blood were compared in over 5 hyperthyroidism patients. After sampling, hyperthyroidism patients received methimazole starting at 30 mg daily, and ophthalmopathy patients received high-dose intravenous methylprednisolone. To tell Graves' ophthalmopathy apart from Graves' hyperthyroidism, and to predict which patients would progress to ophthalmopathy, the study relied on TCR beta repertoire signatures.

What the work shows at the level of the full study, not this receptor alone: Most expanded thyroid clonotypes with frequency above 0.001 were also detected in blood, suggesting blood repertoires may reflect the thyroid immune response. In validation, the model predicted ophthalmopathy progression with about 70% sensitivity and about 73% specificity; more than ten predicted patients were CT-confirmed with GO in a median of roughly 6.8 months. Sample size was not statistically predetermined, and group allocation was not concealed from the investigators. In cross-validation, the 13-signature model distinguished ophthalmopathy from stable hyperthyroidism with around 90% sensitivity and about 81% specificity, while in the test set the corresponding values were approximately 79% and 70%.

The specimen sequenced was peripheral blood. This TCR derives from an adult man with Graves' ophthalmopathy. The rearrangement combines TRBV29-1 with TRBJ2-6, with TRBD1 identical over 8 junction bases. The nucleotide sequence is given as TGCAGCGCCGGGGCAGGGGGCACTGAAGCTTTC. Translation gives CSAGAGGTEAF.